This T cell receptor beta chain stems from a study of cytomegalovirus exposure and HLA in healthy donors. CDR3 length equals 17 residues. From germline, CDR1 is SGHVS and CDR2 FQNEAQ. Trimming took 5 bases from V and 1 from J, leaving 18 bases between them. Turning to this clone: Its antigen is currently unknown.

Vbeta (60) and Jbeta (13) primers were used in the PCR. The protocol was immunoSEQ multiplex PCR, while the TCRdb copy is restricted to in-frame clones and leaves out a portion. Counted here are some 96,000 clones, roughly three quarters occurring once; the ten biggest clones make up roughly 2%. Study conclusions and caveats: In vitro, three CMV-associated chains proved specific for CMV antigens.

Sequencing used PBMCs. The source is a man aged 40-49 years in good health and CMV-seronegative. The rearrangement links TRBV7-8 to TRBJ2-1, with D maybe TRBD1 (6 bases). CDR3: CASSRHWDISSYNEQFF. CDR3 DNA: TGTGCCAGCAGCCGGCACTGGGACATTAGTTCCTACAATGAGCAGTTCTTC.